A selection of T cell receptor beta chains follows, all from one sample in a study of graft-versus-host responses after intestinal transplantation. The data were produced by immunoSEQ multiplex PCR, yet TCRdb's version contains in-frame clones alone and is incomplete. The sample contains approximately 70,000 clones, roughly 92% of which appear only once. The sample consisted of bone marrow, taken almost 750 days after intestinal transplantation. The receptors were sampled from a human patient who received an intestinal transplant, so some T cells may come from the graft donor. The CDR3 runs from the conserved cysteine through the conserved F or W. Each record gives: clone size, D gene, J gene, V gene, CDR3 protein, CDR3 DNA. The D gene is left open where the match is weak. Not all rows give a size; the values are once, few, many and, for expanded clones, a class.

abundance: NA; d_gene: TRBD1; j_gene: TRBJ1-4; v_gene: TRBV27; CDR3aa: CASSLTGVNEKLFF; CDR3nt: TGTGCCAGCAGTTTGACAGGGGTAAATGAAAAACTGTTTTTT
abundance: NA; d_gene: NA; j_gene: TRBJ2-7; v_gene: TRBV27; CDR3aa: CASSSSYEQYF; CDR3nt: TGTGCCAGCAGTTCCTCCTACGAGCAGTACTTC
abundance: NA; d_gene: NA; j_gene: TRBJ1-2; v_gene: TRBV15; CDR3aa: CATSREPRQTEYGYTF; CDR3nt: TGTGCCACCAGCAGAGAACCACGCCAGACAGAATATGGCTACACCTTC
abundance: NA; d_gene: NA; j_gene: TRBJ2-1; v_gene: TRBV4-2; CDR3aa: CASSQEVGNEQFF; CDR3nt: TGTGCCAGCAGCCAAGAAGTGGGCAATGAGCAGTTCTTC
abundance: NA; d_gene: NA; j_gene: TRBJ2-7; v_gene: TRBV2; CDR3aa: CASRVPDVSSYEQYF; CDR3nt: TGTGCCAGCAGGGTACCGGACGTAAGCTCCTACGAGCAGTACTTC
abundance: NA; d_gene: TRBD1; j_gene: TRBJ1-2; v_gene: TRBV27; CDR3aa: CASLGTGARGYTF; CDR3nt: TGTGCCAGTCTAGGGACAGGGGCTAGGGGCTACACCTTC
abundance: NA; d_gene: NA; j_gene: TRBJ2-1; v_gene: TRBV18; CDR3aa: CASSPGGVYNEQFF; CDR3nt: TGTGCCAGCTCACCAGGGGGCGTCTACAATGAGCAGTTCTTC
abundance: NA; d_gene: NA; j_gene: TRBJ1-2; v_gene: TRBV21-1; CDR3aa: CASSRGSGGCYGYTF; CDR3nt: TGTGCCAGCAGCAGAGGTTCGGGGGGGTGCTATGGCTACACCTTC
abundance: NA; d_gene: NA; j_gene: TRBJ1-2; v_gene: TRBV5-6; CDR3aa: CASSLTESYGYTF; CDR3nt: TGTGCCAGCAGCTTAACCGAATCCTATGGCTACACCTTC
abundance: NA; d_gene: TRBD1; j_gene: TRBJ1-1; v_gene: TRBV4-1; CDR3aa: CASSQDVTGATTEAFF; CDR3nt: TGCGCCAGCAGCCAAGACGTGACAGGGGCGACCACTGAAGCTTTCTTT
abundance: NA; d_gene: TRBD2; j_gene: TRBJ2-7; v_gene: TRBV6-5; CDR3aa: CASRGTTSYEQYF; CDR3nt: TGTGCCAGCAGAGGGACTACCTCCTACGAGCAGTACTTC
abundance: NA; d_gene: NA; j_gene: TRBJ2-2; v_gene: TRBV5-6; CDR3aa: CASSWKGTGELFF; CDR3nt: TGTGCCAGCAGCTGGAAGGGGACCGGGGAGCTGTTTTTT
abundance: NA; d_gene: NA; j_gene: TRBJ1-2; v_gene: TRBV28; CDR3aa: CVTLRDGANYGYTF; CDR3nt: TGTGTTACTCTCCGGGACGGAGCTAACTATGGCTACACCTTC
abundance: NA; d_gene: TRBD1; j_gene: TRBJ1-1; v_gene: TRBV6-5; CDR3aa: CASSRTGLAEAFF; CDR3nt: TGTGCCAGCTCCAGGACAGGGTTGGCTGAAGCTTTCTTT
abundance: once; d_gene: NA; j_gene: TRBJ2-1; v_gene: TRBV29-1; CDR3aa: CSVGMSSYNEQFF; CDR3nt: TGCAGCGTTGGGATGTCCTCCTACAATGAGCAGTTCTTC
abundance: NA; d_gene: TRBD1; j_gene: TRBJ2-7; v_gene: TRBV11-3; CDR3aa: CASSQDRGGEQYF; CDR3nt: TGTGCCAGCAGCCAAGACAGGGGCGGCGAGCAGTACTTC
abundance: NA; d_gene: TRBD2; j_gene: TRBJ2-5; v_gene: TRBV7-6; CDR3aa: CASSLESGGRETQYF; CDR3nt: TGTGCCAGCAGCTTAGAAAGCGGGGGGAGGGAGACCCAGTACTTC
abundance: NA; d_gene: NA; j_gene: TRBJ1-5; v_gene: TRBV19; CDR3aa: CASTKKPGVYSNQPQHF; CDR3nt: TGTGCCAGTACCAAAAAACCGGGGGTCTATAGCAATCAGCCCCAGCATTTT
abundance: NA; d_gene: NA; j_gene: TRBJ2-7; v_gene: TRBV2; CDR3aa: CASKTTAYEQYF; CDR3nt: TGTGCCAGCAAGACTACCGCCTACGAGCAGTACTTC
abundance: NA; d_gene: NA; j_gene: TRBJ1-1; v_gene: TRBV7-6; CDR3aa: CASSSEAGEAFF; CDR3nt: TGTGCCAGCAGCTCTGAGGCGGGCGAAGCTTTCTTT
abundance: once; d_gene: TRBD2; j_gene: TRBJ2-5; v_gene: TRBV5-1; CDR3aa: CASSLAGRGETQYF; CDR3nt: TGCGCCAGCAGCTTGGCCGGGAGGGGAGAGACCCAGTACTTC
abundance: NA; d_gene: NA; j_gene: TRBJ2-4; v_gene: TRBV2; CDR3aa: CASMFSPEGGNIQYF; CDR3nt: TGTGCCAGCATGTTTAGCCCCGAGGGGGGGAACATTCAGTACTTC
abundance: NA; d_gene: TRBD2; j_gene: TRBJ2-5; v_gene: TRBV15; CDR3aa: CATSPMDLAGSETQYF; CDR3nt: TGTGCCACCAGCCCGATGGATCTAGCGGGGTCCGAGACCCAGTACTTC
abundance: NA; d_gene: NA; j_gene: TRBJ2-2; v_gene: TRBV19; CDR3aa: CASTDLNTGELFF; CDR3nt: TGTGCCAGTACGGACTTAAACACCGGGGAGCTGTTTTTT
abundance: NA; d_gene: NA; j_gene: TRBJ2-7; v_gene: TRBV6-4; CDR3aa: CASSPRPREEFYYEQYF; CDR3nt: TGTGCCAGCAGCCCTCGACCCCGAGAGGAGTTTTACTACGAGCAGTACTTC
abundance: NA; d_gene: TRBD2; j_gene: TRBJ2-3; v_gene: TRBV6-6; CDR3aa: CASSYSGLVFTDTQYF; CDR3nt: TGTGCCAGCAGTTACTCAGGACTAGTTTTCACAGATACGCAGTATTTT
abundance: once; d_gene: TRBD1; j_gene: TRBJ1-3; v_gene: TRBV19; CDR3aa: CASQSLGTGGEISGNTIYF; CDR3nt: TGTGCCAGTCAAAGCCTCGGGACAGGGGGCGAGATATCTGGAAACACCATATATTTT
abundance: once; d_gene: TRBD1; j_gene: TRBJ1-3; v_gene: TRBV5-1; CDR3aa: CASSLPGGLSGNTIYF; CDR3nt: TGCGCCAGCAGCTTGCCAGGGGGTTTATCTGGAAACACCATATATTTT
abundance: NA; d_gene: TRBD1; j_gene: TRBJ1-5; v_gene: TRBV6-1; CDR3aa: CASSEPRGRGNQPQHF; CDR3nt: TGTGCCAGCAGTGAACCCAGAGGCAGGGGGAATCAGCCCCAGCATTTT
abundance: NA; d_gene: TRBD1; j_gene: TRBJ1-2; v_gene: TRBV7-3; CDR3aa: CASRPRGEIANYGYTF; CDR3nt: TGTGCCAGCAGGCCCAGGGGGGAAATTGCTAACTATGGCTACACCTTC
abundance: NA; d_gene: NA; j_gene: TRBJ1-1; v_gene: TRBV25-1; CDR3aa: CASSDWRVRGAFF; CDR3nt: TGTGCCAGCAGTGATTGGAGAGTGAGGGGAGCTTTCTTT
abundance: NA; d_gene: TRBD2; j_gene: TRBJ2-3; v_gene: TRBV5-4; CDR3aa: CASSLGDTAGGPSTDTQYF; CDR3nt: TGTGCCAGCAGCTTGGGGGATACGGCGGGGGGACCTAGCACAGATACGCAGTATTTT
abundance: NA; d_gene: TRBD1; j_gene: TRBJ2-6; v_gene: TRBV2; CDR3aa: CASSAGQGPVGANVLTF; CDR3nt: TGTGCCAGCAGCGCCGGACAGGGCCCAGTTGGGGCCAACGTCCTGACTTTC
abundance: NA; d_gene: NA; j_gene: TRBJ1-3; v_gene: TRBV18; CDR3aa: CASSPTLPAHSGNTIYF; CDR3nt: TGTGCCAGCTCACCAACCCTCCCGGCTCACTCTGGAAACACCATATATTTT
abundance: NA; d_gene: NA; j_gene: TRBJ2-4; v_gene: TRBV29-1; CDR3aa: CSVGNRSTLAKNIQYF; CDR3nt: TGCAGCGTGGGCAACAGGTCGACCCTAGCCAAAAACATTCAGTACTTC
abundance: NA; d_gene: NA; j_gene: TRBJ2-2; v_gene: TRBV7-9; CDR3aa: CASSVTSGEGTGELFF; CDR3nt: TGTGCCAGCAGCGTGACTTCAGGGGAAGGAACCGGGGAGCTGTTTTTT
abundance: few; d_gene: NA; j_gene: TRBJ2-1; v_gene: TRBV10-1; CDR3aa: CASSVRPTNEQFF; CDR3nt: TGCGCCAGCAGTGTAAGGCCGACGAATGAGCAGTTCTTC
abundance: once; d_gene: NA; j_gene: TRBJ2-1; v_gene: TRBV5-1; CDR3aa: CASSFAGTNEQFF; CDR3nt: TGCGCCAGCAGCTTCGCGGGGACCAATGAGCAGTTCTTC
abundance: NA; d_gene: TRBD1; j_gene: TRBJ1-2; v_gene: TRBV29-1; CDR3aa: CSVEPGQGLNYGYTF; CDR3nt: TGCAGCGTTGAACCGGGACAGGGCCTTAACTATGGCTACACCTTC
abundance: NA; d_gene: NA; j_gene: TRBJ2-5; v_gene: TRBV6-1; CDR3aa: CASSLASPRETQYF; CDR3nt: TGTGCCAGCAGTCTGGCCAGCCCCAGAGAGACCCAGTACTTC
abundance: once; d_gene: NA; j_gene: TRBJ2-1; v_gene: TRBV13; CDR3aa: CASSPTEGSYNEQFF; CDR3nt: TGTGCCAGCAGCCCCACGGAGGGGTCCTACAATGAGCAGTTCTTC
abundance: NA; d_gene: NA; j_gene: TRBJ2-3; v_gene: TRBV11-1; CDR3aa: CASSLRGPDTQYF; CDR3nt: TGTGCCAGCAGCCTCAGGGGCCCAGATACGCAGTATTTT
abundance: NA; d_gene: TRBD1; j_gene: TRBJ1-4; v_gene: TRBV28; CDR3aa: CASSADLGGASEKLFF; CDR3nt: TGTGCCAGTAGCGCCGACCTAGGGGGCGCGTCTGAAAAACTGTTTTTT
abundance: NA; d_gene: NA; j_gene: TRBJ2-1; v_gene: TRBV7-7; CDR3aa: CASSLGGGANNEQFF; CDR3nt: TGTGCCAGCAGCTTAGGAGGGGGAGCTAACAATGAGCAGTTCTTC
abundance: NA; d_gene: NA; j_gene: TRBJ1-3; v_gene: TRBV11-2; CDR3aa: CASRVTGSGNTIYF; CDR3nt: TGTGCCAGCAGAGTGACAGGTTCTGGAAACACCATATATTTT
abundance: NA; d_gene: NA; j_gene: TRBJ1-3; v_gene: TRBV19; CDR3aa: CASRTPYSSGNTIYF; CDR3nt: TGTGCCAGTAGGACGCCATATAGCTCTGGAAACACCATATATTTT
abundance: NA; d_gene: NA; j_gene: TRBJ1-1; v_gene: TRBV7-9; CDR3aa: CASSSLGGGGTEAFF; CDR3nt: TGTGCCAGCAGCTCATTAGGGGGTGGGGGCACTGAAGCTTTCTTT
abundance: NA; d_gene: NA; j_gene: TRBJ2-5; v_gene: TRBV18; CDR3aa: CASSQDETQYF; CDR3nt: TGTGCCAGCTCCCAAGACGAGACCCAGTACTTC
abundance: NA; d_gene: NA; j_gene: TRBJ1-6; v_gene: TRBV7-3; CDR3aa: CASSADPPGSPLHF; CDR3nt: TGTGCCAGCAGCGCGGACCCGCCCGGATCACCCCTCCACTTT
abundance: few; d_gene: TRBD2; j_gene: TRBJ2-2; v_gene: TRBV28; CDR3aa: CASSLGLAETGGELFF; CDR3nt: TGTGCCAGCAGTTTGGGACTAGCGGAGACGGGGGGGGAGCTGTTTTTT
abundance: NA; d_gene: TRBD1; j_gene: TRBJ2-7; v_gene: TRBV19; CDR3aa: CASSISRSKRRKTGSPYEQYF; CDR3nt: TGTGCCAGTAGTATTTCCCGTAGCAAGCGTAGGAAGACAGGGAGTCCCTACGAGCAGTACTTC
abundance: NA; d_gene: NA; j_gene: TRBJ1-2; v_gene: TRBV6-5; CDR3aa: CASSYYQGSLGYTF; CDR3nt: TGTGCCAGCAGTTATTATCAGGGTTCCCTTGGCTACACCTTC
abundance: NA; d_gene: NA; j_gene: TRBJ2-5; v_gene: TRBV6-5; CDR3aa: CASSYSVLGETQYF; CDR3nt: TGTGCCAGCAGTTACTCGGTCCTGGGAGAGACCCAGTACTTC
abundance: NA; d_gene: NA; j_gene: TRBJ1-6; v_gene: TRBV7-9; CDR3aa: CASSFETDPNSPLHF; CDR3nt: TGTGCCAGCAGCTTCGAGACAGATCCAAATTCACCCCTCCACTTT